The TCR beta chain under discussion was sequenced for a study of blood T cell repertoires in COVID-19. Study-wide background: Samples of COVID-19 (acute and convalescent) were obtained from the United States, Italy and Spain. PBMCs, B-cell-depleted T cells, or T cells were the source of the cDNA or gDNA that made up the material.

V was shortened by 4 bases and J by 6 bases, with 15 bases between the two germline ends. The CDR3 is made up of 15 amino acids. CDR1 and CDR2 (germline): KGHDR, SFDVKD. The sample holds one count of this clone. As originally analysed: Quantification of nucleated cells was approximated via reference gene primer amplification. The method was immunoSEQ multiplex PCR; TCRdb's version includes in-frame clones alone and lacks a portion of them. The V and J calls and the clone size are those of that table, but D and trimming were determined from the DNA. The sample lists fewer than 200,000 clones; roughly 86% were seen once.

The source material was peripheral blood. This clonotype originated in a man aged 40-55 years who had recovered from COVID-19. The V gene is TRBV24-1, the J gene TRBJ1-5; tentatively, D is TRBD1 (6 bases). For the CDR3, the DNA is TGTGCCACCAGTGAGGGGACATCCATCTCTCAGCCCCAGCATTTT. Translated, it gives CATSEGTSISQPQHF.